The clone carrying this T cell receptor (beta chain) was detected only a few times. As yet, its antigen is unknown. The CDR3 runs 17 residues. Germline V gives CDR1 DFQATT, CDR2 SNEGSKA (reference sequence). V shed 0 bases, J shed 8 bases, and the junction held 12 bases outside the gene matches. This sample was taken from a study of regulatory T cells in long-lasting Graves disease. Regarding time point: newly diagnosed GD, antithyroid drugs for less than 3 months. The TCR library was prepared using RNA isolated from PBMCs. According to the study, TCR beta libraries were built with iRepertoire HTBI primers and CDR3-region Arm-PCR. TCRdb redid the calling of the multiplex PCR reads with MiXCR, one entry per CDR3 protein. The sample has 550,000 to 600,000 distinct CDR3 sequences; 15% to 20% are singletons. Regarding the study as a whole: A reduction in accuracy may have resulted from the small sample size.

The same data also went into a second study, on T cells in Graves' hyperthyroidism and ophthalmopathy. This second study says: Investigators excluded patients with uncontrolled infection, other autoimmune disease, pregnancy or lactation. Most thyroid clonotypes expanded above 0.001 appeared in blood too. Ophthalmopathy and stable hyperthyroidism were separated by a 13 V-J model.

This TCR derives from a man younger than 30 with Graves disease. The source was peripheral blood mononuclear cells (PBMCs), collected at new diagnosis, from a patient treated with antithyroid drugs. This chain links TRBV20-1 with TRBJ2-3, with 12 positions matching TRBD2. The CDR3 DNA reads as TGCAGTGCTAGAGATCAAAGGCTAGCGGGAGGGCGGGGTACGCAGTATTTT. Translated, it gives CSARDQRLAGGRGTQYF.